Listed here is a single T cell receptor (beta chain). Its antigen is currently unknown. All gene names here are mouse names. These data belong to a study of tissue T cells after allogeneic stem cell transplantation. General study results and limits: Motif-based clustering found tissue-specific repertoire signatures shared across patients, though few clones were shared. Within patients, tissue anatomy strongly shaped TCR repertoire composition.

Repertoires were generated with immunoSEQ multiplex PCR, while TCRdb's copy carries only in-frame clones and drops some. This sample has roughly 50,000 clones, with around 72% found just once. The clonotype comes from a pool of C57BL/6 mice in good health. Specimen: sorted cells pooled from one or two spleens.

The DNA read from the CDR3 is TGTGCAAGCAGCTTAGACTGGGGGGAAGACACCCAGTAC. It translates to CASSLDWGEDTQY. The full CDR3 is CASSLDWGEDTQYF. The genes are TRBV16 and TRBJ2-5; 8 nucleotides line up with TRBD2. The read ends 1 residue before the CDR3 terminus; that terminus is restored from the germline J gene. The CDR3 runs 14 residues. The V gene's germline CDR1 is SGHSA and CDR2 FRNQAP. The junction had 0 bases not matched to a gene; V was cut back by 0 bases and J by 4 bases.